These 3 T cell receptor beta chains came from one sample sequenced in a study of T cells in localized non-small cell lung cancer. Assay: immunoSEQ multiplex PCR; the TCRdb copy retains only in-frame clones and omits some. In the table there are about 30,000 clones, about 87% of which are singletons. The starting material was peripheral blood, obtained before any cancer treatment. The receptors were sampled from a male donor at least 60 years old with stage I lung adenocarcinoma.

The J gene is TRBJ2-5, the V gene TRBV5-1; 7 bases are a match to TRBD2. This CDR3 is built from 15 residues. The germline V gene encodes CDR1 SGHRS and CDR2 YFSETQ. V was pared by 0 bases and J by 2 bases, with 4 bases of the junction left unmatched. For the CDR3, the DNA is TGCGCCAGCAGCTTGGGGCGGGGGTTACAAGAGACCCAGTACTTC. This encodes CASSLGRGLQETQYF.

This clone was detected only a few times. The chain combines TRBV4-1 with TRBJ2-3, with TRBD1 matching over 11 bases. The CDR3 runs 17 residues. J was trimmed by 4 bases and V by 4 bases; bases with no gene match: 10. Germline CDR1 is MGHRA and CDR2 is YSYEKL. CDR3: CASSPSPPGQGADTQYF. The CDR3 DNA sequence: TGCGCCAGCAGCCCCTCACCCCCGGGACAGGGGGCAGATACGCAGTATTTT.

The rearrangement uses TRBV10-1 and TRBJ1-2; maybe TRBD1 (5 bases). The CDR3 contains 13 residues. V lost 0 bases to trimming and J lost 4 bases, with 6 bases between them. Germline values: CDR1 WNHNN, CDR2 SYGVQD (reference sequence). DNA of the CDR3: TGCGCCAGCAGTGAGTCGGGGGGCTATGGCTACACCTTC. Amino acids: CASSESGGYGYTF.